Below are 15 T cell receptor beta chains sequenced from a single sample in a study of T cell responses to AZD1222 COVID-19 vaccine. TCRdb's copy holds only in-frame clones and misses some; the assay was immunoSEQ multiplex PCR. The repertoire holds about 150,000 clones, more than 70% seen once, with 2% to 2.5% in the top ten. The starting material was peripheral blood, obtained on day 0 of AZD1222 vaccination. The receptors stem from an adult in good health.

V gene TRBV30 combines with J gene TRBJ2-7; D is unresolved. This CDR3 is 12 amino acids long. Germline-derived CDR1 and CDR2 are GTSNPN and SVGIG (reference sequence). V lost 4 bases and J 2 bases, leaving 9 bases between the germline ends. CDR3 sequence reads: CAWKVSTYEQYF. The CDR3 DNA follows: TGTGCCTGGAAGGTCAGTACCTACGAGCAGTACTTC.

This chain uses TRBV7-9 with TRBJ1-4; the match to TRBD1 covers 7 bases. Germline CDR1 SEHNR, CDR2 FQNEAQ (reference sequence). Trimming took 1 base from V and 4 from J; bases not matched to a gene: 0. The CDR3 consists of 14 residues. The CDR3 region has the DNA TGTGCCAGCAGCTTAGGACAGGGTAATGAAAAACTGTTTTTT. Amino acid sequence: CASSLGQGNEKLFF.

V is TRBV6-5 and J is TRBJ1-5, with 9 bases identical to TRBD1. After removal of 6 bases from V and 3 bases from J, the junction contained 3 bases not matched to a gene. Germline values: CDR1 MNHEY, CDR2 SVGAGI. CDR3 length: 14 amino acids. The CDR3 DNA reads TGTGCCAGCAGGGGGACAGGGATCAATCAGCCCCAGCATTTT. Its translation: CASRGTGINQPQHF.

The chain employs TRBV9 and TRBJ2-3, with TRBD1 matching 8 bases. The ends lost 3 bases at V and 4 bases at J; junction bases unmatched: 7. The CDR3 totals 15 residues. Per the germline V gene, CDR1 is SGDLS and CDR2 is YYNGEE. The CDR3 loop is CASSARQGTADTQYF. CDR3 coding DNA: TGTGCCAGCAGCGCCCGACAGGGGACCGCAGATACGCAGTATTTT. Combining the CDR3 with reference TRBV9 and TRBJ2-3 gives the whole variable domain DSGVTQTPKHLITATGQRVTLRCSPRSGDLSVYWYQQSLDQGLQFLIQYYNGEERAKGNILERFSAQQFPDLHSELNLSSLELGDSALYFCASSARQGTADTQYFGPGTRLTVL.

This chain links TRBV11-3 with TRBJ2-1; 8 nucleotides line up with TRBD2. Trimming at V came to 5 bases and at J to 6 bases, leaving 15 bases not matched to a gene. Germline CDR1 reads SGHNT; CDR2 reads YENEEA. CDR3 length: 17 residues. CDR3 loop: CASSLSGGGRSANEQFF. CDR3 bases: TGTGCCAGCAGCCTCTCAGGAGGCGGGAGGTCGGCCAATGAGCAGTTCTTC.

The chain couples TRBV30 to TRBJ1-3, with D unresolved. The CDR3 extends over 12 amino acids. The germline CDR1 and CDR2 sequences are GTSNPN and SVGIG (reference sequence). The V end lost 5 bases, the J end lost 8 bases, and 13 bases lay between the germline ends. The CDR3 sequence is CAWGSTKDTIYF. CDR3 in DNA: TGTGCCTGGGGGTCGACAAAGGACACCATATATTTT.

The chain combines TRBV15 with TRBJ2-7; a weak D match, TRBD2 (5 bases). Looked up from germline, CDR1 is LNHNV and CDR2 is YYDKDF (reference sequence). V lost 0 bases and J lost 4, with 10 bases in between. This CDR3 is 14 amino acids long. The DNA for the CDR3 is TGTGCCACCAGCAGAGAACTAGATGCGTACGAGCAGTACTTC. Amino acid sequence: CATSRELDAYEQYF.

CDR3 sequence: CASSEAKYGGTDTQYF. CDR3 DNA sequence: TGTGCCAGCAGTGAAGCGAAGTACGGGGGCACAGATACGCAGTATTTT. The chain carries TRBV6-1 and TRBJ2-3, with D possibly TRBD2 on 5 matching bases. The CDR3 length is 16 residues. Germline CDR1 MNHNS, CDR2 SASEGT. The V end was cut by 0 bases, the J end by 1 base, with 11 bases between.

The chain uses TRBV5-4 and TRBJ2-7; D is perhaps TRBD2 (6 bases). Looked up from germline, CDR1 is SGHNT and CDR2 is YYREEE (reference sequence). CDR3 length: 15 residues. The germline V and J ends were trimmed by 2 bases and 2 bases, with 14 bases remaining between them. The chain's CDR3 is CASSFGGYKTYEQYF. The CDR3 coding sequence is TGTGCCAGCAGCTTCGGGGGATACAAAACCTACGAGCAGTACTTC.

Written as DNA, the CDR3 is TGTGCCAGCAGCCAACGAAAGGACAGGGGCGGCGGGGAGCTGTTTTTT. Translation: CASSQRKDRGGGELFF. V gene TRBV4-2 combines with J gene TRBJ2-2, with 9 bases aligning to TRBD1. Germline values: CDR1 LGHNA, CDR2 YNFKEQ. The CDR3 is 16 amino acids. Trimming took 2 bases from V and 7 from J; bases not matched to a gene: 8.

The chain couples TRBV11-2 to TRBJ2-5; 7 nucleotides line up with TRBD2. CDR3 length: 18 residues. Germline CDR1 reads SGHAT; CDR2 reads FQNNGV. Trimming cost V 1 base and J 5 bases; bases outside gene matches: 16. DNA of the CDR3: TGTGCCAGCAGCTTAGCCGACCCACTAGCGCCGAGTTGGGAGACCCAGTACTTC. Encoded protein: CASSLADPLAPSWETQYF. The full variable domain, with the rest looked up from reference TRBV11-2 and TRBJ2-5, is EAGVAQSPRYKIIEKRQSVAFWCNPISGHATLYWYQQILGQGPKLLIQFQNNGVVDDSQLPKDRFSAERLKGVDSTLKIQPAKLEDSAVYLCASSLADPLAPSWETQYFGPGTRLLVL.

The CDR3 spells CASRDGGGGLTYEQYF. For the CDR3, the DNA is TGTGCCAGTAGAGACGGGGGAGGGGGCCTTACCTACGAGCAGTACTTC. The chain links TRBV19 to TRBJ2-7, with D perhaps assigned TRBD1 or TRBD2 (7 bases each). This CDR3 spans 16 amino acids. The V end lost 6 bases, the J end lost 2 bases, and 20 bases lay between the germline ends. Germline CDR1 is LNHDA and CDR2 is SQIVND (reference sequence). The full variable domain, with the rest looked up from reference TRBV19 and TRBJ2-7, is DGGITQSPKYLFRKEGQNVTLSCEQNLNHDAMYWYRQDPGQGLRLIYYSQIVNDFQKGDIAEGYSVSREKKESFPLTVTSAQKNPTAFYLCASRDGGGGLTYEQYFGPGTRLTVT.

The chain uses TRBV19 and TRBJ1-1, with 7 nucleotides matching TRBD1. The germline CDR1 and CDR2 sequences are LNHDA and SQIVND (reference sequence). V lost 8 bases to trimming and J lost 1 base; unmatched junction nucleotides: 16. This CDR3 region has 17 residues. The CDR3 is CASGDGIQGFGNTEAFF. The CDR3 DNA reads as TGTGCCAGTGGCGACGGGATACAGGGGTTCGGGAACACTGAAGCTTTCTTT.

The chain combines TRBV13 with TRBJ2-7; 8 nucleotides line up with TRBD1. CDR1 PRHDT and CDR2 FYEKMQ come from the germline V gene (reference sequence). The CDR3 has 15 amino acids. Germline trimming cut 5 bases from V and 0 bases from J; bases unmatched to any gene: 6. The CDR3 spells CASSRTGKGSYEQYF. Here the CDR3 DNA reads TGTGCCAGCAGCCGGACAGGGAAGGGCTCCTACGAGCAGTACTTC. The variable domain in full, with the rest retrieved from reference TRBV13 and TRBJ2-7, is AAGVIQSPRHLIKEKRETATLKCYPIPRHDTVYWYQQGPGQDPQFLISFYEKMQSDKGSIPDRFSAQQFSDYHSELNMSSLELGDSALYFCASSRTGKGSYEQYFGPGTRLTVT.

In this sample, this clone turned up once. CDR3 sequence (DNA): TGTGCCAGCAGCCCCCAGACAGGCCAAGAGACCCAGTACTTC. This sequence encodes CASSPQTGQETQYF. The gene calls are TRBV9 and TRBJ2-5, with a weak D call TRBD1 (6 bases). Trimming removed 4 bases from V and 1 base from J, with 11 bases in between. Germline-derived CDR1 and CDR2 are SGDLS and YYNGEE. The CDR3 extends over 14 amino acids.